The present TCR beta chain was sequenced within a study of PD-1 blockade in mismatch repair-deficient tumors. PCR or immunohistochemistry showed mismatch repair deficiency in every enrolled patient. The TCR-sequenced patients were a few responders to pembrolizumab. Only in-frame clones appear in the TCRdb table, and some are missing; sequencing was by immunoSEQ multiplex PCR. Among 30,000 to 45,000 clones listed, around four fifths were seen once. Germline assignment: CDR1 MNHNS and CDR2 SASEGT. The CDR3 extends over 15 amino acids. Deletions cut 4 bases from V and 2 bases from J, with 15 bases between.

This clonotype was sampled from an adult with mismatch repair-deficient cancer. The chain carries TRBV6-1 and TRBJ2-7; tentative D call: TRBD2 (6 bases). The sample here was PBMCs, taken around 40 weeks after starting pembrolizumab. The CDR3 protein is CASSVTWGGTYEQYF. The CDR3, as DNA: TGTGCCAGCAGTGTCACCTGGGGAGGAACCTACGAGCAGTACTTC.